The next 7 T cell receptor beta chains were all read from a single sample in a study of vaccination and CD4 T cells after COVID-19. Cultured CD4+ T-cell DNA underwent Oncomine TCR Beta short-read sequencing. TCRdb reanalysed the PCR reads using MiXCR and keeps one entry per CDR3 protein. This sample has tens of thousands of distinct CDR3 sequences, with over 35% found just once. These receptors are not linked to any known antigen. Treatment here: roughly nine-day PBMC culture with coronavirus spike peptide pools or control peptides (ViraFEST assay). Sequences were derived from CD4+ T cells from blood, cultured in vitro, sampled before SARS-CoV-2 vaccination. The receptor set was obtained from a human donor who received a COVID-19 vaccine.

The V and J genes are TRBV20-1 and TRBJ1-5; 7 positions match TRBD1. Germline trimming cut 5 bases from V and 0 bases from J; bases unmatched to any gene: 7. Germline V gives CDR1 DFQATT, CDR2 SNEGSKA (reference sequence). The CDR3 covers 15 residues. CDR3 in DNA: TGCAGTGCTCCCGGGACAGATTATAGCAATCAGCCCCAGCATTTT. It translates to CSAPGTDYSNQPQHF.

The table lists this clonotype with a few counts. V and J are TRBV20-1 and TRBJ2-3; 8 positions match TRBD2. The CDR3 contains 18 residues. Trimming at V came to 6 bases and at J to 2 bases, leaving 19 bases not matched to a gene. Germline CDR1 is DFQATT and CDR2 is SNEGSKA (reference sequence). DNA of the CDR3: TGCAGTGCCAGTGGGAGTATCGGGCGGGGGGTCGCCACAGATACGCAGTATTTT. Protein product: CSASGSIGRGVATDTQYF.

The rearrangement uses TRBV2 and TRBJ1-3; TRBD1 agrees at 10 bases. Germline values: CDR1 SNHLY, CDR2 FYNNEI. The CDR3 runs 13 residues. J was trimmed by 6 bases and V by 7 bases; bases with no gene match: 3. Here the CDR3 DNA reads TGTGCCAGCAAAGGGACAGGGGAAAACACCATATATTTT. Its translation is CASKGTGENTIYF.

CDR3 bases: TGCAGTGCTAGAACAACAGGGAATTCTAACAATGAGCAGTTCTTC. The encoded protein is CSARTTGNSNNEQFF. The chain couples TRBV20-1 to TRBJ2-1, with a weak D call TRBD1 (6 bases). This CDR3 has 15 residues. Germline CDR1 DFQATT, CDR2 SNEGSKA (reference sequence). Deletions cut 2 bases from V and 5 bases from J, with 16 bases between.

This clonotype has a handful of counts. This chain joins TRBV20-1 and TRBJ2-1; D unresolved. Germline V gene sequence: CDR1 DFQATT, CDR2 SNEGSKA (reference sequence). V was cut by 6 bases and J by 4 bases, with 10 bases left in between. The CDR3 is made up of 12 amino acids. This CDR3 is CSARPSYNEQFF. The CDR3 DNA sequence: TGCAGTGCGAGGCCTAGTTACAATGAGCAGTTCTTC.

J is TRBJ1-1 and V is TRBV20-1; D may be TRBD1 (5 bases). Germline V CDR1 and CDR2: DFQATT, SNEGSKA (reference sequence). Trimming took 0 bases from V and 0 from J, leaving 14 bases between them. The CDR3 consists of 16 residues. The CDR3, as DNA: TGCAGTGCTAGAGATTTTTCCGCAGGGTTGAACACTGAAGCTTTCTTT. Its protein is CSARDFSAGLNTEAFF.

This clonotype was seen only a few times. J is TRBJ2-5 and V is TRBV30; D gene uncertain. Germline V lookup: CDR1 GTSNPN, CDR2 SVGIG (reference sequence). CDR3 length equals 16 residues. The V and J ends lost 2 bases and 1 base respectively, with 17 bases between them. CDR3 sequence: CAWSRSVPRAQETQYF. The CDR3 DNA is TGTGCCTGGAGTCGATCGGTCCCTCGGGCCCAAGAGACCCAGTACTTC.